The following is a T cell receptor beta chain sequence with its context. CDR1 is LGHNA and CDR2 is YNFKEQ in the germline V gene. This CDR3 has 17 amino acids. Trimming at V came to 4 bases and at J to 0 bases, leaving 5 bases not matched to a gene. This specimen comes from a study of blood T cell repertoires in COVID-19. Study details: The United States, Italy and Spain were the sources of the acute and convalescent COVID-19 samples. PBMCs, B-cell-depleted T cells, or T cells provided the cDNA or gDNA that made up the material.

Authors' analysis steps: The assay estimated nucleated cells by amplifying reference gene primers. Assay: immunoSEQ multiplex PCR; the TCRdb copy retains only in-frame clones and omits some. V and J calls and clone size follow that table, whereas D and trimming were derived from the DNA. The sample lists around 31,000 clones, approximately 87% occurring once. This sequence was found in a human donor with active COVID-19. The donor label of this sample is uncertain. The J gene is TRBJ2-1, the V gene TRBV4-2; 11 nucleotides match TRBD2. Sequenced sample: peripheral blood. The CDR3 coding sequence is TGTGCCAGCAGCCTGACTAGCGGGGTAAGCTCCTACAATGAGCAGTTCTTC. Its protein product is CASSLTSGVSSYNEQFF.